This T cell receptor (beta chain) was sequenced for a study of T cells in Graves' hyperthyroidism and ophthalmopathy. Study-wide results and limits: The model forecast ophthalmopathy, anticipating it by a median approximately 6.1 months before onset. Most clonotypes expanded in the thyroid (above 0.001) were also present in blood.

With regard to this clonotype: What it binds is unknown.

The germline V gene encodes CDR1 MDHEN and CDR2 SYDVKM. V trimming: 6 bases; J trimming: 2 bases; junction bases outside the gene matches: 13. The CDR3 runs to 18 residues. PBMCs stemmed from less than 13 ml fresh peripheral blood. TCR beta CDR3 regions were amplified from RNA. With the HTBI primer set, the TCR CDR3 went through a first round of RT-PCR. Each CDR3 protein is one row after TCRdb ran MiXCR on the multiplex PCR reads. The profile shows about 610,000 distinct CDR3 sequences, about 15% of them singletons. The TCR sequence derives from a woman aged 40 to 49 with Graves' ophthalmopathy. The chain recombines TRBV28 with TRBJ2-7; 13 bases fit TRBD2. The sequencing input was blood. The CDR3 sequence: CASRPDSRTSGGTYEQYF. The CDR3 DNA reads as TGTGCCAGCAGACCCGACTCACGGACTAGCGGGGGAACCTACGAGCAGTACTTC.